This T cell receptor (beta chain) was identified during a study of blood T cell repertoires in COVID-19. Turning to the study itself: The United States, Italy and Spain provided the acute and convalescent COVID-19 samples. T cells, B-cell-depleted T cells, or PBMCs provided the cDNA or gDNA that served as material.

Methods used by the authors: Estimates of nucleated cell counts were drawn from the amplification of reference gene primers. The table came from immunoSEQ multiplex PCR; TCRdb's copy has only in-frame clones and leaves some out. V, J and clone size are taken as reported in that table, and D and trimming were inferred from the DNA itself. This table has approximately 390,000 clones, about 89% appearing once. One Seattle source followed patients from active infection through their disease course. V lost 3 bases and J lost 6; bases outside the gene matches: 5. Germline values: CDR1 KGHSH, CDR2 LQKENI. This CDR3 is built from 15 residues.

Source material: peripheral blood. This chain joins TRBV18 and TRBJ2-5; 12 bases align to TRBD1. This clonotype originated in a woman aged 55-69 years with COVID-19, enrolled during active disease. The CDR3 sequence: CASSPGQGAGKTQYF. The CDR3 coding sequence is TGTGCCAGCTCACCGGGACAGGGGGCAGGGAAGACCCAGTACTTC.